This TCR beta chain was retrieved from a study of STAT5B mutations in CD4+ large granular lymphocyte leukemia (dated by TCRdb to between 2020 and 2023). Background for the entire study: Among healthy controls, the CDR3 'QG' motif was associated with a particular HLA allele. The TCRbeta repertoires of CD4+ T-cell large granular lymphocyte leukemia patients were compared with the TCRbeta repertoires of healthy blood donors. Flow cytometry on FACSCanto II or FACSVerse showed that the purified fractions were more than 95% pure among lymphocytes. The full study reports these points: Enrichment of TRBV06-family usage was observed among the top patient clones (8/27) relative to healthy controls (2/35). The data were not HLA-matched, and the higher clonality in CD4+ T-LGLL than in CD8+ T-LGLL could be due to the relatively small sample size. Greater clonality appeared to be present in CD4-sorted patient repertoires than in healthy CD4+ repertoires, and the difference was retained after the putative leukemic clones were removed. Each patient's main leukemic clonotypes were private, but approximately 26% of these clonotypes showed up at low frequency in the non-leukemic repertoires of other patients.

TCRbeta rearrangements were sequenced from genomic DNA using the immunoSEQ assay at survey resolution. The study's processing was this. In the TCR sequencing data, the smallest productive clonotype frequency that could be detected was 2.59 x 10-5. Only productive TCRbeta rearrangements, meaning sequences that were complete and in-frame, were kept for the analyses. The clonality of each sample was calculated as Simpson clonality in the immunoSEQ Analyzer version 3.0. Clones were binned by frequency as very rare, small, medium, large (1-20%) or hyperexpanded (>20%). OLGA 1.2.3 estimated generation probabilities, VDJtools produced V-gene circos plots, VDJdb was queried for specificities, and GLIPH identified CDR3 motifs. TCRdb holds this immuneACCESS table with in-frame rearrangements only. Some clones are missing; in checked studies, unresolved V genes explain under half, and the rest has no known cause. Clone size and the V and J calls come from that table; the DNA yielded D and trimming. In this sample the table shows about 36,000 clones, more than 60% of which occur a single time. The ten largest clones represent approximately 0.53% of the sample.

Healthy controls were 37 blood donors whose buffy coats came from the Finnish Red Cross blood service. All TCR-sequenced material derived from peripheral blood: patient blood samples and healthy donor buffy coats. Ficoll-Hypaque gradient centrifugation was used to isolate peripheral blood mononuclear cells. CD4+ cells were magnetically purified from the buffy coats of healthy controls. The Gentra Puregene Cell and Tissue kit was used to extract genomic DNA, and a Qubit 2.0 fluorometer was used to measure the amount of genomic DNA. Reading from cysteine to phenylalanine, the CDR3 counts 16 amino acids. Only the CDR3 part of the read is kept: 48 bases, read in frame from the first base. Taken from the germline V gene, the CDR1 and CDR2 loops are SGDLS and YYNGEE. The V end gives up 1 base and the J end 1 base, leaving 6 bases in the junction not matched to a gene. Notes on this clone: Its antigen is currently not known. No base quality information exists; no much larger clone differs at one position.

The sequence is built from TRBV9 and TRBJ2-7, with 9 bases matching TRBD1. Sequenced material: CD4+ T cells from blood buffy coats. The sequence derives from a human donor in good health. The CDR3 protein sequence reads: CASSVYPGQGSYEQYF. The sequence in DNA is TGTGCCAGCAGCGTATACCCGGGACAGGGTTCCTACGAGCAGTACTTC.